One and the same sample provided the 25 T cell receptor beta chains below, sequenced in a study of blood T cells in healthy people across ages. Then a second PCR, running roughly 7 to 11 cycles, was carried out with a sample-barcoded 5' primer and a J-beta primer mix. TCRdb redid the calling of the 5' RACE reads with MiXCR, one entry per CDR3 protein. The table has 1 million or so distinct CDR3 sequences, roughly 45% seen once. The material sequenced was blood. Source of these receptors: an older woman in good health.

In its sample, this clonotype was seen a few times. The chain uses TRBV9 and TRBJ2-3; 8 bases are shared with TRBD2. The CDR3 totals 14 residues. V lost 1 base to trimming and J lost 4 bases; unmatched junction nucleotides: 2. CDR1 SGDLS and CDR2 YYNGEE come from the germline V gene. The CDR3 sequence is CASSVTRGADTQYF. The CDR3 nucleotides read TGTGCCAGCAGCGTAACGCGGGGGGCAGATACGCAGTATTTT.

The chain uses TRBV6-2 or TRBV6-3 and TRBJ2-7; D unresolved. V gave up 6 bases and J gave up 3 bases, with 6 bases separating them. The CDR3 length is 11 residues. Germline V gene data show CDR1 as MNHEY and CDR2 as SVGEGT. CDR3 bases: TGTGCCAGCAGGGTGGACTACGAGCAGTACTTC. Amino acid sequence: CASRVDYEQYF.

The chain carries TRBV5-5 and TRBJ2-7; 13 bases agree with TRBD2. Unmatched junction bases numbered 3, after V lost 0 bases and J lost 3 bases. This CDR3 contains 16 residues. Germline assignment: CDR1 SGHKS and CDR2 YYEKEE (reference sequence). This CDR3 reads CASSLGGLAGYYEQYF. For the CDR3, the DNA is TGTGCCAGCAGCTTGGGGGGACTAGCGGGATACTACGAGCAGTACTTC.

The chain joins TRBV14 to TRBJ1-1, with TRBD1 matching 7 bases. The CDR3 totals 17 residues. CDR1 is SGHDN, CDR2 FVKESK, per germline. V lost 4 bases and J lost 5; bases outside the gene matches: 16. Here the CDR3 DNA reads TGTGCCAGCAGCCTTCTGAGAGGCAGGGGGAAGTCAACTGAAGCTTTCTTT. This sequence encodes CASSLLRGRGKSTEAFF. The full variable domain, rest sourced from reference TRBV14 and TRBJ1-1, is EAGVTQFPSHSVIEKGQTVTLRCDPISGHDNLYWYRRVMGKEIKFLLHFVKESKQDESGMPNNRFLAERTGGTYSTLKVQPAELEDSGVYFCASSLLRGRGKSTEAFFGQGTRLTVV.

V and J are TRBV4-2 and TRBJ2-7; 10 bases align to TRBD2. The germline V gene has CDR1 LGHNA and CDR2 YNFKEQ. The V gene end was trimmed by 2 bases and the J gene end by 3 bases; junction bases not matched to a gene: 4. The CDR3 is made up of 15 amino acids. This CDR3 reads CASSQLAGEYYEQYF. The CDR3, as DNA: TGTGCCAGCAGCCAACTAGCGGGAGAGTACTACGAGCAGTACTTC.

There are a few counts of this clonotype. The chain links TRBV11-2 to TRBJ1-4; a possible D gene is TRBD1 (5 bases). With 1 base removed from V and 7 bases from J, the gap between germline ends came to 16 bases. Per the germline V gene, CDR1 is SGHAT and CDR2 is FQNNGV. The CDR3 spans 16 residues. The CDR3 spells CASSLGQGRGGEKLFF. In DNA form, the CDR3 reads TGTGCCAGCAGCTTAGGGCAGGGCAGAGGAGGTGAAAAACTGTTTTTT.

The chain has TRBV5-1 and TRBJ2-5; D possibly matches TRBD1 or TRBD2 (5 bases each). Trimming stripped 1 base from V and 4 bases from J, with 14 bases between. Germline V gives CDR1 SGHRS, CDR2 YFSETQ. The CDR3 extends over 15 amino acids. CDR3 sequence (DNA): TGCGCCAGCAGCTTGCTTCAGGCAGGGAGAGAGACCCAGTACTTC. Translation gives CASSLLQAGRETQYF.

The CDR3 DNA reads TGTGCCAGCAGTGAAGAAGCTAGCGGGAGATATTTCAATGAGCAGTACTTC. Translation gives CASSEEASGRYFNEQYF. The chain has TRBV2 and TRBJ2-7, with 10 bases aligning to TRBD2. Per the germline V gene, CDR1 is SNHLY and CDR2 is FYNNEI. This CDR3 comprises 17 residues. J was trimmed by 7 bases and V by 1 base; bases with no gene match: 13.

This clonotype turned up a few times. CDR3 protein: CAISGTGRGQYF. The CDR3 nucleotides are TGTGCCATCAGTGGTACAGGTCGCGGGCAGTACTTC. The genes are TRBV10-3 and TRBJ2-7; D is possibly TRBD1 (5 bases). The CDR3 length is 12 residues. V was shortened by 4 bases and J by 9 bases, with 13 bases between the two germline ends. Looked up from germline, CDR1 is ENHRY and CDR2 is SYGVKD.

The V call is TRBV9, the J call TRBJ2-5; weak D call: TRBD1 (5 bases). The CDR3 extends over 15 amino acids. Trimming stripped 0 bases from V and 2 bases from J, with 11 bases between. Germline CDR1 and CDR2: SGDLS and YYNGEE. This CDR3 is CASSVGAGRQETQYF. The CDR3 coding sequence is TGTGCCAGCAGCGTAGGGGCAGGGCGACAAGAGACCCAGTACTTC.

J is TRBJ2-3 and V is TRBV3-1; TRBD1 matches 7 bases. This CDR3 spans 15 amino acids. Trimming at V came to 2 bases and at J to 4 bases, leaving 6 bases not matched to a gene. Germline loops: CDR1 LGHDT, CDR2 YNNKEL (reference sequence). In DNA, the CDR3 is TGTGCCAGCAGCCAAACAGGGGTGAGCCCAGATACGCAGTATTTT. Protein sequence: CASSQTGVSPDTQYF.

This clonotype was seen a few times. DNA for the CDR3: TGTGCCAGCAGTTTATTGACTAGCGGGAGAAGCAATGAGCAGTTCTTC. Translation gives CASSLLTSGRSNEQFF. The V call is TRBV28, the J call TRBJ2-1, with TRBD2 matching 12 bases. The length of the CDR3 is 16 residues. The V and J ends lost 1 base and 6 bases, in that order; junction bases with no gene match: 4. The germline V gene encodes CDR1 MDHEN and CDR2 SYDVKM.

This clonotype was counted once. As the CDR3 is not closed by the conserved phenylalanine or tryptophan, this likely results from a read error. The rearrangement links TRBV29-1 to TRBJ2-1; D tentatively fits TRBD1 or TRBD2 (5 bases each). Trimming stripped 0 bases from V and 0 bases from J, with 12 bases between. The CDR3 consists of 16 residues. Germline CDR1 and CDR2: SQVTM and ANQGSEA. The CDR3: CSVEDRDLSSYNEQFI. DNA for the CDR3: TGCAGCGTTGAAGATCGGGACCTAAGCTCCTACAATGAGCAGTTCATC.

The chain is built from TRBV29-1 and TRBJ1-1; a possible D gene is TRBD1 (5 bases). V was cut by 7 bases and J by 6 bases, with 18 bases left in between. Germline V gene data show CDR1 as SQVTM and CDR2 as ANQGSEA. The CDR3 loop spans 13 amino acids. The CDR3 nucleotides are TGCAGCGGCCATAGGGGAGGCCCCCCTGAAGCTTTCTTT. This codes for CSGHRGGPPEAFF.

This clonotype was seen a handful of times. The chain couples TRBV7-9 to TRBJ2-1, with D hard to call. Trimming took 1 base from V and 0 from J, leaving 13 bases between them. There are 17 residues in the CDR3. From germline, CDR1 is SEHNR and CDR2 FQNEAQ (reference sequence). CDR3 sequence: CASSLELRMSSYNEQFF. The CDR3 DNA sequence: TGTGCCAGCAGCTTAGAGTTGCGGATGAGCTCCTACAATGAGCAGTTCTTC.

This CDR3 reads CSAQRPTGGVLAKNIQYF. CDR3 coding DNA: TGCAGTGCCCAGAGGCCGACAGGGGGCGTACTAGCCAAAAACATTCAGTACTTC. The chain couples TRBV20-1 to TRBJ2-4; 10 nucleotides line up with TRBD1. Germline V lookup: CDR1 DFQATT, CDR2 SNEGSKA (reference sequence). After removal of 6 bases from V and 0 bases from J, the junction contained 14 bases not matched to a gene. The CDR3 length is 18 residues.

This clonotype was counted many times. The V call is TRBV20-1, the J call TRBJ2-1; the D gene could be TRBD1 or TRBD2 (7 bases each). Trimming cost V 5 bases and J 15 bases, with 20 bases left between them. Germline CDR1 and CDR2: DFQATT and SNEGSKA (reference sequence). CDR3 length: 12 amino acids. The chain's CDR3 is CSAQPGGGPPFF. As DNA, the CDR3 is TGCAGTGCTCAACCAGGGGGAGGGCCGCCGTTCTTC.

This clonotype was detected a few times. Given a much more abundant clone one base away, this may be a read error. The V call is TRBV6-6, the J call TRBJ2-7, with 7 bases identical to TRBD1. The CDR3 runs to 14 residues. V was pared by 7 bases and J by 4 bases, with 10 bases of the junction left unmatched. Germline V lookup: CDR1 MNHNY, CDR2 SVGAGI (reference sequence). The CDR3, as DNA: TGTGCCAGCACCGCAAGGCAGGGGGTTTACGAGCAGTACTTC. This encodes CASTARQGVYEQYF.

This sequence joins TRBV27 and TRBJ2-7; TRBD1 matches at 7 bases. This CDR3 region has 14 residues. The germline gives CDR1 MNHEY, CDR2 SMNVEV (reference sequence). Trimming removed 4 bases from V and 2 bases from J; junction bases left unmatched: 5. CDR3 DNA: TGTGCCAGCAGTTCAAACAGGGGCCCCTACGAGCAGTACTTC. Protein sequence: CASSSNRGPYEQYF.

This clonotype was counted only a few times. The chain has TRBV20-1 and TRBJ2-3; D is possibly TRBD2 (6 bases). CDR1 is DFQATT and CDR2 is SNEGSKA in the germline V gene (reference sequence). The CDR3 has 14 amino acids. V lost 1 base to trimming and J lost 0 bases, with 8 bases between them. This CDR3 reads CSARVGTSTDTQYF. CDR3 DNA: TGCAGTGCTAGAGTAGGGACTAGCACAGATACGCAGTATTTT.

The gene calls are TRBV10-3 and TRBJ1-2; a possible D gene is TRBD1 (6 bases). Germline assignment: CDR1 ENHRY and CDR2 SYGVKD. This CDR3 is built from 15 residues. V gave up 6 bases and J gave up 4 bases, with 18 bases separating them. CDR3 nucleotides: TGTGCCATCAGCGGAGGGGGGACGAACCCCTATGGCTACACCTTC. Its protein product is CAISGGGTNPYGYTF.

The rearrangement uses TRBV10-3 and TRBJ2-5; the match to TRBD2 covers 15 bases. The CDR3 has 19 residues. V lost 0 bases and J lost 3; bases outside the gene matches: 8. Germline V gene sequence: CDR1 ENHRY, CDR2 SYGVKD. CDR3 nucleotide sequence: TGTGCCATCAGTGAGTCGGGGGGGACTAGCGGGAGGCCTGAAGAGACCCAGTACTTC. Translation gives CAISESGGTSGRPEETQYF.

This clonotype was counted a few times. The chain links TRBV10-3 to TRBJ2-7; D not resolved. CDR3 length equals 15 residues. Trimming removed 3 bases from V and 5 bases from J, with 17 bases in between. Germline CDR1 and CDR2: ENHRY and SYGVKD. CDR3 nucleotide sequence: TGTGCCATCAGTGATCTGCCATCCTCGGCCCACGAGCAGTACTTC. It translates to CAISDLPSSAHEQYF.

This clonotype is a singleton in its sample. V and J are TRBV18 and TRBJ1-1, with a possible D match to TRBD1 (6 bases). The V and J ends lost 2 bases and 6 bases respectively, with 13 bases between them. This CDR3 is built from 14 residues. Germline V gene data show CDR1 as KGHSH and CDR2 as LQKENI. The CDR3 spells CASSPADSPPEAFF. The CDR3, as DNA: TGTGCCAGCTCACCAGCGGACAGCCCCCCTGAAGCTTTCTTT.

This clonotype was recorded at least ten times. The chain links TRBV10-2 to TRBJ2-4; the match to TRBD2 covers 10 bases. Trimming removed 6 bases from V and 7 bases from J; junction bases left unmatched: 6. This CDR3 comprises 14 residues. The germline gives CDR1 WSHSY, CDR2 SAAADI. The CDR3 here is CASSLAGEANIQYF. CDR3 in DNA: TGCGCCAGCAGCCTAGCGGGAGAGGCGAACATTCAGTACTTC.